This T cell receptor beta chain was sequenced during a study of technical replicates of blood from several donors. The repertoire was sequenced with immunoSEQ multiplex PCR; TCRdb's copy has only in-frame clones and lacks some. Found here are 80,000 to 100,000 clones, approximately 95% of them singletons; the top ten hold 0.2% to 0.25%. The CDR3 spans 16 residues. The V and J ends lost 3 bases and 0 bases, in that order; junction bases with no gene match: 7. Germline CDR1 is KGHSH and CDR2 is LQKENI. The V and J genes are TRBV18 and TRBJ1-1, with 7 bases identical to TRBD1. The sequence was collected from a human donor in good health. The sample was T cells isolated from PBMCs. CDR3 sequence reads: CASSPFRDRLNTEAFF. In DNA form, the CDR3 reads TGTGCCAGCTCACCCTTCCGGGACAGATTGAACACTGAAGCTTTCTTT.